One and the same sample provided the 10 T cell receptor beta chains below, sequenced in a study of regulatory T cells in long-lasting Graves disease. Specified time point: persistent/refractory GD, antithyroid drugs over 5 years with positive TRAb. PBMC-extracted RNA yielded the TCR library. Libraries of TCR beta came from iRepertoire HTBI primers plus Arm-PCR of CDR3 regions. TCRdb re-derived calls from the multiplex PCR reads in MiXCR, one entry per CDR3 protein. Among some 370,000 distinct CDR3 sequences, 20% to 25% were seen once, and the ten largest hold roughly 20%. Here the sequenced sample was peripheral blood mononuclear cells (PBMCs), taken when the disease was refractory, from a patient treated with antithyroid drugs. The receptors stem from a female donor with Graves disease.

CDR3 DNA: TGTGCCAGCAGCCAGCCGACAGGCTATGGCTACACCTTC. Translated, it gives CASSQPTGYGYTF. This chain uses TRBV7-9 with TRBJ1-2; D may be TRBD1 (6 bases). Germline lookup yields CDR1 SEHNR and CDR2 FQNEAQ (reference sequence). The CDR3 is made up of 13 amino acids. V was cut by 5 bases and J by 4 bases, with 11 bases left in between.

CDR3 amino acids: CASSYCRQGVYEQYF. The CDR3 nucleotides are TGTGCCAGCAGCTACTGCAGACAGGGGGTCTACGAGCAGTACTTC. V usage is TRBV5-7 and J usage is TRBJ2-7, with 9 positions matching TRBD1. TRBV5-7 is marked as an open reading frame, function uncertain. V lost 3 bases to trimming and J lost 3 bases; unmatched junction nucleotides: 7. The CDR3 spans 15 residues.

The V gene is TRBV27, the J gene TRBJ2-5; 9 bases map to TRBD1. Germline V gene sequence: CDR1 MNHEY, CDR2 SMNVEV (reference sequence). V shed 6 bases and J 2 bases; nucleotides not matched to a gene: 1. CDR3 length equals 13 residues. The CDR3 loop is CASRTGGQETQYF. The CDR3 coding sequence is TGTGCCAGCAGGACAGGGGGTCAAGAGACCCAGTACTTC.

The J gene is TRBJ2-7, the V gene TRBV7-2; D possibly corresponds to TRBD2 (7 bases). Deletions cut 4 bases from V and 4 bases from J, with 20 bases between. Germline V lookup: CDR1 SGHTA, CDR2 FQGNSA. The CDR3 has 16 amino acids. This chain's CDR3 is CASSSPQGRAIYEQYF. CDR3 DNA sequence: TGTGCCAGCAGCTCCCCCCAGGGGAGGGCTATTTACGAGCAGTACTTC.

The gene calls are TRBV20-1 and TRBJ1-2; 9 nucleotides line up with TRBD1. V lost 5 bases and J lost 4; bases outside the gene matches: 5. Per germline, CDR1 DFQATT and CDR2 SNEGSKA (reference sequence). The CDR3 has 13 residues. CDR3 region: CSAGDRVGYGYTF. CDR3 coding DNA: TGCAGTGCTGGGGACAGGGTCGGCTATGGCTACACCTTC.

The chain recombines TRBV28 with TRBJ1-4, with 9 bases identical to TRBD1. The CDR3 is 17 amino acids. The germline CDR1 and CDR2 sequences are MDHEN and SYDVKM. The junction had 8 bases not matched to a gene; V was cut back by 2 bases and J by 4 bases. For the CDR3, the DNA is TGTGCCAGCAGTTTACCCGGGACAGGGCTTTTTAATGAAAAACTGTTTTTT. Its translation is CASSLPGTGLFNEKLFF.

CDR3 in amino acids: CASSAGTFLINNEQFF. The CDR3, as DNA: TGTGCCAGCAGTGCCGGGACTTTCCTTATTAACAATGAGCAGTTCTTC. This sequence joins TRBV6-1 and TRBJ2-1; perhaps TRBD2 as D (6 bases). Trimming took 4 bases from V and 5 from J, leaving 18 bases between them. Germline V gene sequence: CDR1 MNHNS, CDR2 SASEGT. The length of the CDR3 is 16 residues.

J is TRBJ1-3 and V is TRBV14; D remains ambiguous. Deletions cut 0 bases from V and 0 bases from J, with 9 bases between. Germline CDR1 is SGHDN and CDR2 is FVKESK. The CDR3 loop spans 16 amino acids. DNA for the CDR3: TGTGCCAGCAGCCAAGATAACACACTCTCTGGAAACACCATATATTTT. Encoded protein: CASSQDNTLSGNTIYF.

The V gene is TRBV7-2, the J gene TRBJ2-2, with a tentative D call TRBD2 (5 bases). The CDR3 consists of 16 residues. In germline, CDR1 is SGHTA, CDR2 FQGNSA. Between the trimmed V and J ends, which lost 1 base and 6 bases, there was a span of 15 bases. The chain's CDR3 is CASSLGRGRGSGELFF. CDR3 DNA sequence: TGTGCCAGCAGCTTAGGGAGAGGGCGCGGGTCCGGGGAGCTGTTTTTT.

The DNA for the CDR3 is TGTGCCAGTAGTCGGGACAGCTATAATTCACCCCTCCACTTT. Protein product: CASSRDSYNSPLHF. This chain joins TRBV19 and TRBJ1-6; 7 positions match TRBD1. The germline V gene has CDR1 LNHDA and CDR2 SQIVND (reference sequence). V was pared by 5 bases and J by 3 bases, with 1 base of the junction left unmatched. The CDR3 covers 14 residues. Full variable domain (remainder filled in from reference TRBV19 and TRBJ1-6): DGGITQSPKYLFRKEGQNVTLSCEQNLNHDAMYWYRQDPGQGLRLIYYSQIVNDFQKGDIAEGYSVSREKKESFPLTVTSAQKNPTAFYLCASSRDSYNSPLHFGNGTRLTVT.